These T cell receptor beta chains were read from a single sample in a study of high-grade serous ovarian cancer treatment subgroups. Clones were sequenced by immunoSEQ multiplex PCR, and TCRdb holds only the in-frame ones, with some missing. The table records under 4,000 clones, approximately 80% of them present only once. The sample comprised tumor tissue. These receptors were taken from a human donor with high-grade serous ovarian cancer. Both conserved end residues are part of each CDR3. The D gene is left open where the match is weak.

CDR3 length,D gene,J gene,V gene,CDR3 protein,CDR3 DNA
15,-,TRBJ1-2,TRBV28,CASSRGGLANYGYTF,TGTGCCAGCAGCCGCGGGGGGCTTGCTAACTATGGCTACACCTTC
15,TRBD1,TRBJ2-7,TRBV27,CASKTLLGQGSEQYF,TGTGCCAGCAAGACTTTATTGGGACAGGGTTCCGAGCAGTACTTC
14,-,TRBJ2-3,TRBV6-1,CASSEVAGTDTQYF,TGTGCCAGCAGTGAAGTTGCAGGGACAGATACGCAGTATTTT
13,-,TRBJ1-2,TRBV2,CASSEGGIYGYTF,TGTGCCAGCAGTGAAGGGGGGATCTATGGCTACACCTTC
13,-,TRBJ1-5,TRBV6-1,CASSRAPNQPQHF,TGTGCCAGCAGTCGGGCCCCAAATCAGCCCCAGCATTTT
12,-,TRBJ2-7,TRBV27,CASGLRGGEQYF,TGTGCCAGCGGGCTTCGGGGCGGCGAGCAGTACTTC
15,-,TRBJ1-1,TRBV7-8,CASTPPGKPNTEAFF,TGTGCCAGCACCCCCCCGGGTAAACCGAACACTGAAGCTTTCTTT
15,-,TRBJ1-1,TRBV7-8,CASSLVQGMNTEAFF,TGTGCCAGCAGCCTAGTGCAGGGGATGAACACTGAAGCTTTCTTT
15,-,TRBJ2-2,TRBV10-1,CASRDDFTNTGELFF,TGCGCCAGCAGAGATGACTTTACGAACACCGGGGAGCTGTTTTTT
14,TRBD1,TRBJ1-1,TRBV5-5,CASSPRTGGTEAFF,TGTGCCAGCAGCCCGCGGACAGGTGGCACTGAAGCTTTCTTT
12,-,TRBJ1-5,TRBV28,CASSLASQPQHF,TGTGCCAGCAGTTTGGCGAGTCAGCCCCAGCATTTT
13,-,TRBJ1-2,TRBV29-1,CSGMGPGGGGYTF,TGCAGCGGCATGGGACCGGGGGGCGGTGGCTACACCTTC
13,-,TRBJ2-2,TRBV19,CASSPLSGGELFF,TGTGCCAGTAGTCCACTTAGCGGCGGGGAGCTGTTTTTT
16,TRBD2,TRBJ2-7,TRBV28,CASSLGTSGIPYEQYF,TGTGCCAGCAGTCTGGGGACTAGCGGGATCCCATACGAGCAGTACTTC
15,-,TRBJ2-7,TRBV19,CASSMVGPTPAEQYF,TGTGCCAGTAGTATGGTGGGACCCACTCCCGCCGAGCAGTACTTC
13,TRBD1,TRBJ1-2,TRBV28,CASSLTGGEGYTF,TGTGCCAGCAGCCTGACAGGGGGCGAAGGCTACACCTTC